This TCR beta chain was captured by sequencing in a study of T cells in Graves' hyperthyroidism and ophthalmopathy. There are 13 residues in the CDR3. The germline V and J ends were trimmed by 0 bases and 1 base, with 6 bases remaining between them. Germline CDR1 and CDR2: DFQATT and SNEGSKA (reference sequence). On this clonotype itself: Its antigen remains unidentified.

RNA transcripts were the template for amplifying TCR beta CDR3 regions. The primer set for the first-round RT-PCR of the TCR CDR3 was HTBI. TCRdb reprocessed the multiplex PCR reads with MiXCR, giving one entry per CDR3 protein. The profile covers roughly 100,000 distinct CDR3 sequences, with over 45% appearing a single time and about 25% taken by the ten largest. It was considered stable Graves' hyperthyroidism when ophthalmopathy did not progress within 18 months. Pregnant or lactating patients were excluded, as were those with uncontrolled infection or other autoimmune disease. Study-level points and caveats: Among clonotypes expanded in thyroid above 0.001, most were also found in blood. Ophthalmopathy prediction by the model preceded onset by a median about 6.3 months.

Material: blood. This receptor was taken from a man aged 35 to 55 with Graves' hyperthyroidism. The V and J genes are TRBV20-1 and TRBJ1-2; no definite D call. CDR3 amino acids: CSARDRDNYGYTF. In DNA, the CDR3 is TGCAGTGCTAGAGATAGGGATAACTATGGCTACACCTTC.